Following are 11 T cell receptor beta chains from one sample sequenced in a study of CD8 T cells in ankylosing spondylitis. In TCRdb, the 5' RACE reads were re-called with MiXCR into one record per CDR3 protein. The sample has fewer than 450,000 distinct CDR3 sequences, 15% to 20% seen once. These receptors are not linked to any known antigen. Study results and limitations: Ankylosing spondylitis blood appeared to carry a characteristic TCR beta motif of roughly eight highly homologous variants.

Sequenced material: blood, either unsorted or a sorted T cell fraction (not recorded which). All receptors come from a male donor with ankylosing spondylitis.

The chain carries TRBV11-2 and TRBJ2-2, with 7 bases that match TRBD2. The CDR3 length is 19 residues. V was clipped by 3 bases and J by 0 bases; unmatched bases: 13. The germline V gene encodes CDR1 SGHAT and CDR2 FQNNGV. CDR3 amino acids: CASSFRRAGNVANTGELFF. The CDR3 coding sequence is TGTGCCAGCAGCTTCCGTCGAGCGGGAAACGTCGCGAACACCGGGGAGCTGTTTTTT.

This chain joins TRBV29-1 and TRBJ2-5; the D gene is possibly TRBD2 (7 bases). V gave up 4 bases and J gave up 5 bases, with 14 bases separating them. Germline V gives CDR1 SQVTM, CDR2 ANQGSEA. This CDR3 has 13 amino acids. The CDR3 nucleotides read TGCAGCGTTGTCGGGGGGCGGGTGGAGACCCAGTACTTC. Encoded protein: CSVVGGRVETQYF.

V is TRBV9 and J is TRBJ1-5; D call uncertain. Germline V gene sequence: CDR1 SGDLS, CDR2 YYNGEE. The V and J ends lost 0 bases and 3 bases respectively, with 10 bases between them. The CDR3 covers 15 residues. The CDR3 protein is CASSVGSTDNQPQHF. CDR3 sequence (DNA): TGTGCCAGCAGCGTAGGAAGCACCGACAATCAGCCCCAGCATTTT. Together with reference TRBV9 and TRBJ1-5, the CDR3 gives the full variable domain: DSGVTQTPKHLITATGQRVTLRCSPRSGDLSVYWYQQSLDQGLQFLIQYYNGEERAKGNILERFSAQQFPDLHSELNLSSLELGDSALYFCASSVGSTDNQPQHFGDGTRLSIL.

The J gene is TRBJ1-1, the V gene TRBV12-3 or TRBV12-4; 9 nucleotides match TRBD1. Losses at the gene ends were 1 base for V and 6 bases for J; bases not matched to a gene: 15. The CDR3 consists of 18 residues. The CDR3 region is CASSLDGGQGGSFAEAFF. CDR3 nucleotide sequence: TGTGCCAGCAGTTTAGATGGGGGACAGGGAGGCTCGTTCGCTGAAGCTTTCTTT.

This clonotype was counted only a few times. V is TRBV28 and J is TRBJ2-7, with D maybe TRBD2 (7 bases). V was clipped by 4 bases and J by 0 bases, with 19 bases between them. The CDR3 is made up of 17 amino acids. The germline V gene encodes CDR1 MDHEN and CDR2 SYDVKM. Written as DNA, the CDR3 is TGTGCCAGCAGTTGGGGGAGGGGGGATCCAAGCTCCTACGAGCAGTACTTC. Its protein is CASSWGRGDPSSYEQYF.

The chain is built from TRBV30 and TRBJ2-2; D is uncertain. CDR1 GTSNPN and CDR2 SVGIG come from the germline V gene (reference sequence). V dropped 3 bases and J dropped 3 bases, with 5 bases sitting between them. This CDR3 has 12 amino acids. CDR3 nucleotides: TGTGCCTGGAGAGGGTACACCGGGGAGCTGTTTTTT. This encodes CAWRGYTGELFF.

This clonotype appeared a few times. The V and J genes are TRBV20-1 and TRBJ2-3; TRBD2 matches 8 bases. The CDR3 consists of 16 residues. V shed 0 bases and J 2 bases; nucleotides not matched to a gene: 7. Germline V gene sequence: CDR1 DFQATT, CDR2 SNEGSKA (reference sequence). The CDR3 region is CSARDGVAGHTDTQYF. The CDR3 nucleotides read TGCAGTGCTAGAGATGGGGTAGCGGGACACACAGATACGCAGTATTTT.

The CDR3 sequence is CASSFDGRATFF. The CDR3 DNA reads as TGTGCCAGCAGCTTTGATGGGAGGGCGACTTTCTTT. This chain joins TRBV7-2 and TRBJ1-1; D uncertain. The germline V gene encodes CDR1 SGHTA and CDR2 FQGNSA. CDR3 size: 12 residues. The V end lost 3 bases, the J end lost 12 bases, and 14 bases lay between the germline ends.

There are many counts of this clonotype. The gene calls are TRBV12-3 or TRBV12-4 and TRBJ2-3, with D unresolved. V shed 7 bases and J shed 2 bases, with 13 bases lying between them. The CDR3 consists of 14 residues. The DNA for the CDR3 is TGTGCCAGCACTATGTACGGTATCACAGATACGCAGTATTTT. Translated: CASTMYGITDTQYF.

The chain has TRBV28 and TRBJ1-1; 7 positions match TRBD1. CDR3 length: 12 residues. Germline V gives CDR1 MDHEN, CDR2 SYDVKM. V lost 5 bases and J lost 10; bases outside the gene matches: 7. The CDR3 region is CASSPLQGLAFF. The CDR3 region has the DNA TGTGCCAGCAGTCCACTACAGGGGTTAGCTTTCTTT.

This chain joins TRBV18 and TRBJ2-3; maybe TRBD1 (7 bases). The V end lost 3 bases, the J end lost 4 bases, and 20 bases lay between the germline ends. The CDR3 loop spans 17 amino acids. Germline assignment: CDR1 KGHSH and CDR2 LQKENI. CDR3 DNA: TGTGCCAGCTCACCTGTCCGGGACAGCGGGTTCCCAGATACGCAGTATTTT. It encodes CASSPVRDSGFPDTQYF. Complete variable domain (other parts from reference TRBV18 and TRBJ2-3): NAGVMQNPRHLVRRRGQEARLRCSPMKGHSHVYWYRQLPEEGLKFMVYLQKENIIDESGMPKERFSAEFPKEGPSILRIQQVVRGDSAAYFCASSPVRDSGFPDTQYFGPGTRLTVL.